Sequencing of this T cell receptor (beta chain) was carried out in a study of T cells in Graves' hyperthyroidism and ophthalmopathy. Diagnostic assessment was based on clinical symptoms, serum thyroxine and TRAb, thyroid ultrasound and orbital computed tomography. Germline CDR1 is MNHNS and CDR2 is SASEGT. V lost 7 bases, J lost 4 bases, and 15 bases stayed unmatched. This CDR3 has 19 residues. This clonotype was seen a handful of times. The source material, RNA transcripts, was used to amplify TCR beta CDR3 regions. HTBI primers were the set used in a first-round RT-PCR of the TCR CDR3. From the multiplex PCR reads, TCRdb called clonotypes with MiXCR, one entry per CDR3 protein. This sample has about 640,000 distinct CDR3 sequences, with less than 25% found just once.

The sequence was collected from a man aged 25-45 years with Graves' ophthalmopathy. The sequencing sample was made of blood. The chain employs TRBV6-1 and TRBJ2-1, with 14 bases matching TRBD2. The CDR3 DNA reads as TGTGCCAGCATGAACTGGGGGACTAGCGGGAGCGCCACTTACAATGAGCAGTTCTTC. Translation: CASMNWGTSGSATYNEQFF.